This TCR beta chain came from a study of cytomegalovirus exposure and HLA in healthy donors. The wider study: Both the 120 validation repertoires and the approximately 620 first-cohort repertoires used the same platform, as reported by a later analysis. Findings and limits, study-wide: Under in vitro conditions, a few CMV-associated chains were confirmed as specific for CMV antigens. Many donors carried some public TCRs, although rarity characterized most TCR sequences. The authors enumerated roughly 160 TCR beta chains as linked to cytomegalovirus.

In regard to this clone: The antigen remains undetermined.

Germline V lookup: CDR1 SQVTM, CDR2 ANQGSEA. The CDR3 is 14 residues long. With V trimmed by 6 bases and J by 2 bases, 9 bases remained unmatched. Libraries were prepared by immunoSEQ multiplex PCR; TCRdb keeps only in-frame clonotypes and omits some of them. Of approximately 39,000 clones in the sample, over 85% were seen once. What was sequenced was PBMCs. The sequence was obtained from a man younger than 35 in good health and CMV-seronegative. The chain employs TRBV29-1 and TRBJ2-7, with TRBD1 matching over 8 bases. CDR3 in amino acids: CSVHGTQGAYEQYF. CDR3 DNA: TGCAGCGTCCACGGGACACAGGGGGCCTACGAGCAGTACTTC.